The sequence of this TCR beta chain was determined in a study of shared clonotypes between healthy human individuals (dated by TCRdb to 2020 to 2022). Background for the entire study: The cohort comprised two women and a few men aged 18 to 49 years. Per donor, three plates each were used for CD4 naive and CD4 memory, two for CD8 naive, and one for CD8 memory. The study deeply sequenced blood TCR repertoires of five healthy adults to estimate repertoire size and the extent of clonotype sharing between individuals. To increase sequencing depth and limit assay-specific biases, different laboratories used diverse techniques to prepare libraries and sequence TCR repertoires. Leukapheresis yielded between about 0.9 and 8.9 billion PBMCs per donor.

Using the deep immunoSEQ assay, TCR CDR3 regions were amplified from genomic DNA by multiplex PCR. Extracted genomic DNA from each cell subset was distributed evenly across all wells of several immunoSEQ 96-well plates, and each plate was treated as a replicate. For sorted subsets, each replicate PCR was loaded with around 200 ng genomic DNA, equivalent to 32,000 or so T cell genomes. Purified libraries were quantified with a Qubit 3.0 fluorometer, sized on a Bioanalyzer 2100, and re-quantified with the KAPA Library Quantification kit. Every immunoSEQ 96-well plate was sequenced on a dedicated single-read 150-cycle Illumina NextSeq 550 flow cell. In the original analysis: Because only junctional sequences without quality scores were contained in the immunoSEQ output, filtering matching that applied to full-length reads could not be performed. To assign V/J genes and CDR3, sequences were annotated against IMGT germline references using PyIR, a Python wrapper for IgBLAST v1.9. Reads with weak V/J assignments (E-value above 1e-6), missing CDR3, stop codons, out-of-frame junctions, or ambiguous translated residues were removed. V3J clonotypes were defined as sequences sharing an identical inferred V gene, J gene, and CDR3 amino acid sequence. Percentage overlap between repertoires was computed as shared unique clonotypes divided by the size of the smaller repertoire. Richness of each repertoire was evaluated using RTK rarefaction, the Chao1 estimator, and Recon v2.1 estimates of unobserved clonotypes. Generation probabilities for all TCRbeta clonotypes obtained by the gDNA method from a handful of donors were computed using OLGA. TCRdb limited this immuneACCESS table to in-frame rearrangements with V and J called. A share of clones is missing; checked studies link under half to unresolved V genes, and the rest is unexplained. Clonal size and the V and J genes are those of that table, whereas D and trimming came from the DNA. In all, the sample holds millions of clones, and about 95% of those were seen once. The ten largest clones take up roughly 1.1% of the sample.

The CDR3 has 17 amino acids, counting the end cysteine and phenylalanine. Left in the record is the CDR3 DNA by itself, 51 bases read in frame from the first base. Trimming takes 2 bases from V and 4 bases from J, and the germline ends sit 20 bases apart. CDR1 and CDR2, per the germline V gene (reference sequence), are SEHNR and FQNEAQ. As regards this clone: It lacks a known antigen. One base away there is no much larger clone; base qualities are not given.

CD8 naive samples were CD45RO-negative cells positively selected for CCR7, giving a CD45RA+CCR7+ population that excluded TemRA cells. Donors were healthy HIV-negative adults with no recently reported acute infections or vaccinations. Every donor was a Caucasian adult residing in Nashville, Tennessee, USA. After blood collection by leukapheresis, PBMCs were isolated using Ficoll-Histopaque density gradient centrifugation and then cryopreserved in the vapor phase of liquid nitrogen. Purity and quantity of every magnetically sorted T cell population were checked by analytical flow cytometry. Genomic DNA was isolated from every sorted fraction and measured by UV absorbance on a Nanodrop 2000c. The investigation overall reported the following: Only blood was sampled, and tissue TCR repertoires likely differ from those in blood. Incomplete sequencing was indicated by rarefaction of sorted-subset datasets, despite the large sequencing depth. Approximately 5% of naive CD4, more than 3% of naive CD8, 2.3% of memory CD4, and 0.4% of memory CD8 clonotypes were shared across several donors. The genetic and exposure-history diversity represented was limited by the small number of donors. Pairwise subsampling led to the expectation that sequencing depth would affect the degree of clonotype sharing among donors. Clonotypes shared by all four sorted-subset donors showed higher generation probabilities than non-shared clonotypes. Naive subsets generally had larger estimated clonotype richness than memory subsets.

This receptor was identified in a man between 18 and 29 years old in good health. The V and J segments used are TRBV7-9 and TRBJ1-1, with the identity of the D gene unclear. The sequenced sample was naive CD8+ T cells sorted from blood. The cell subset or site label for this specimen denotes: CD45RA+CCR7+. The nucleotide sequence is given as TGTGCCAGCAGCTTACCATCTATGGTCACAAGTGGCACTGAAGCTTTCTTT. Its product reads: CASSLPSMVTSGTEAFF. With the portions outside the CDR3 filled from the reference TRBV7-9 and TRBJ1-1 genes, the complete variable region becomes DTGVSQNPRHKITKRGQNVTFRCDPISEHNRLYWYRQTLGQGPEFLTYFQNEAQLEKSRLLSDRFSAERPKGSFSTLEIQRTEQGDSAMYLCASSLPSMVTSGTEAFFGQGTRLTVV.